This TCR beta chain was sequenced in a study of blood T cell repertoires in COVID-19. Overall study: Samples taken during acute and convalescent COVID-19 were collected in the United States, Italy and Spain.

The study recruited people aged roughly 18 to 95 years across about two dozen US areas. Cohort allocation depended upon clinical history that participants reported. Authors' data handling: The assay estimated nucleated cells by amplifying reference gene primers. The assay was immunoSEQ multiplex PCR, and TCRdb's table has in-frame clones only and misses some. V and J calls and clone size follow that table, whereas D and trimming were derived from the DNA. The sample consists of 150,000 to 200,000 clones, around 92% of them appearing once. The CDR3 has 16 residues. Germline CDR1 KGHDR, CDR2 SFDVKD. V lost 3 bases and J lost 7; bases outside the gene matches: 12.

This clonotype was obtained from a woman between 18 and 29 years old who had recovered from COVID-19. The specimen sequenced was PBMCs or T cells enriched from blood (not recorded which). The gene calls are TRBV24-1 and TRBJ2-7; 9 bases line up with TRBD1. The CDR3, as DNA: TGTGCCACCAGTGATCCCGGGACAGGGTCTTCATGGGAGCAGTACTTC. It specifies CATSDPGTGSSWEQYF.